This T cell receptor (beta chain) derives from a study of tumor-infiltrating lymphocytes in primary liver carcinoma. Study overall: Subjects consisted of male and female patients aged 30 to 69 years.

The input was 450 to 550 ng total RNA; TCR beta cDNA was made from it with a constant-region primer. Researchers made the TCR beta libraries by running three nested multiplex PCR rounds with slightly modified ARM-PCR. In the first two PCR rounds, TRBV1-TRBV30 forward primers were paired with a C-beta reverse primer, and each round lasted roughly 9 cycles. TCRdb re-called the multiplex PCR reads with MiXCR, one entry per CDR3 protein. The sample yields about 44,000 distinct CDR3 sequences, 75% seen once. Trimming at V came to 8 bases and at J to 3 bases, leaving 7 bases not matched to a gene. The CDR3 length is 14 residues. Germline loops: CDR1 PRHDT, CDR2 FYEKMQ (reference sequence). A word on this clonotype: Its antigen is still unknown.

For each extraction, RNA and DNA were obtained together from approximately 20-30 mg of unsorted bulk tissue. Study outcomes and limitations: Compared with tumor region pairs, tumor-adjacent and tumor-blood pairs overlapped less.

This sequence joins TRBV13 and TRBJ2-7, with 10 bases identical to TRBD1. The receptor was derived from a woman in her 30s with primary liver carcinoma and hepatitis B virus infection. The sample comprised tumor-adjacent normal liver tissue. The CDR3 nucleotides are TGTGCCAGCTTCGGGGGACAGGGGCTCTACGAGCAGTACTTC. Translated: CASFGGQGLYEQYF.